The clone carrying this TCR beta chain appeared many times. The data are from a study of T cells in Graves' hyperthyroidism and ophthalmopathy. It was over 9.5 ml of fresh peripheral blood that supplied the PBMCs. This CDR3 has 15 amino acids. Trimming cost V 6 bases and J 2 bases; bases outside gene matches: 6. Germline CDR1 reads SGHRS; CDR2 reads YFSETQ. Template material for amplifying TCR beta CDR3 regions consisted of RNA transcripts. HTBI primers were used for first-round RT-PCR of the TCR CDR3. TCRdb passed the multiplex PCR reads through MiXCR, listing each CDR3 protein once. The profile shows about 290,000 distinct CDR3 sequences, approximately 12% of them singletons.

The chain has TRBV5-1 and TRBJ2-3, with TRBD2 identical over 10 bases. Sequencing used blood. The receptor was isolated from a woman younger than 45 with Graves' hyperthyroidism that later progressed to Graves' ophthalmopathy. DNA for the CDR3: TGCGCCAGCAAATCCGGGACTAGCGTCACAGATACGCAGTATTTT. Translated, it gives CASKSGTSVTDTQYF. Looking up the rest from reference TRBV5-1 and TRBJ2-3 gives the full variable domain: KAGVTQTPRYLIKTRGQQVTLSCSPISGHRSVSWYQQTPGQGLQFLFEYFSETQRNKGNFPGRFSGRQFSNSRSEMNVSTLELGDSALYLCASKSGTSVTDTQYFGPGTRLTVL.